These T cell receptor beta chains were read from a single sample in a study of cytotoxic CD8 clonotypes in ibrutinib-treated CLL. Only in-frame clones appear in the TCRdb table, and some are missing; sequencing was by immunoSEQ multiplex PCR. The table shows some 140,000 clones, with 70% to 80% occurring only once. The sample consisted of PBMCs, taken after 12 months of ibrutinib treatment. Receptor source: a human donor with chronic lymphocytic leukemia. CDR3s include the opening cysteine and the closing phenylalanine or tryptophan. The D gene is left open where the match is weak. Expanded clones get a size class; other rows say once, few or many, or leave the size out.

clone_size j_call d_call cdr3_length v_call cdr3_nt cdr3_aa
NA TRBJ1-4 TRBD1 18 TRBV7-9 TGTGCCAGCAGCCCCGGGACAGGGGGCTCTTTTACTAATGAAAAACTGTTTTTT CASSPGTGGSFTNEKLFF
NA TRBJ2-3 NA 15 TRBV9 TGTGCCAGCAGCCCTTTAACTATTAGCACAGATACGCAGTATTTT CASSPLTISTDTQYF
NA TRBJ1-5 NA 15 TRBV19 TGTGCCAGTAGCCCGGGGACGGACGGGTATCAGCCCCAGCATTTT CASSPGTDGYQPQHF
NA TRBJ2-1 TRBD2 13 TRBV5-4 TGTGCCAGCCAATTAGCGGGAGCGAGGGAGCAGTTCTTC CASQLAGAREQFF
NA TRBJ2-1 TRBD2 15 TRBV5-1 TGCGCCAGCAGCTTGGCGGCGGGAGTCAATAATGAGCAGTTCTTC CASSLAAGVNNEQFF
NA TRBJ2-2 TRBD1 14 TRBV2 TGTGCCAGCAGTGCACAGGGGTCTACCGGGGAGCTGTTTTTT CASSAQGSTGELFF
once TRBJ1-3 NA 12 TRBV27 TGTGCCAGCGGTCGGGCTGGAAACACCATATATTTT CASGRAGNTIYF
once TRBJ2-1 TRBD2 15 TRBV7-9 TGTGCCAGCAGTTTTAGCGGGAGCGGCTACAATGAGCAGTTCTTC CASSFSGSGYNEQFF
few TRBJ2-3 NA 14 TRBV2 TGTGCCAGCATGCGGGACAGCTACACAGATACGCAGTATTTT CASMRDSYTDTQYF
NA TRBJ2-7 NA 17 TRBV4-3 TGCGCCAGCAGCCAAGATCGCGGGGTGGATCAAGGAGACGAGCAGTACTTC CASSQDRGVDQGDEQYF
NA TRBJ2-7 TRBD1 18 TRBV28 TGTGCCAGCACTTTTCCGGGACAGGGAAATCTTGGATCCTACGAGCAGTACTTC CASTFPGQGNLGSYEQYF
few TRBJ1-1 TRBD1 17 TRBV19 TGTGCCAGTAGTAGAATATTACAGGGGGCGGTGAACACTGAAGCTTTCTTT CASSRILQGAVNTEAFF
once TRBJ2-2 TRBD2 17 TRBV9 TGTGCCAGCAGCGTATTTTCTGCGGGAGGTAACACCGGGGAGCTGTTTTTT CASSVFSAGGNTGELFF
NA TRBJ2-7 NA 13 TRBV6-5 TGTGCCAGCAGTCGGGACAACTACTACGAGCAGTACTTC CASSRDNYYEQYF
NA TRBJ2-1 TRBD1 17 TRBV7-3 TGTGCCAGCAGCTTAACAGGGGGCGGAGATGCCTACAATGAGCAGTTCTTC CASSLTGGGDAYNEQFF
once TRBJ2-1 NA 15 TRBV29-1 TGCAGCGTCGTCGCACGCCTGTCAACGTCGGATGAGCAGTTCTTC CSVVARLSTSDEQFF